This TCR beta chain was retrieved from a study of blood T cell repertoires in COVID-19. Looking at the study overall: Donors in the United States, Italy and Spain gave samples during acute or convalescent COVID-19.

This clone was detected only once. The CDR3 contains 15 residues. Germline trimming cut 3 bases from V and 8 bases from J; bases unmatched to any gene: 8. Germline CDR1 is KGHDR and CDR2 is SFDVKD. TCRdb's copy holds only in-frame clones and misses some; the assay was immunoSEQ multiplex PCR. Here the sample spans about 97,000 clones, around 87% being singletons. Input material: peripheral blood. The chain carries TRBV24-1 and TRBJ2-1; 8 bases are shared with TRBD1. The TCR was taken from a middle-aged man with active or convalescent COVID-19. CDR3 loop: CATSDPGTGLHEQFF. DNA for the CDR3: TGTGCCACCAGTGATCCAGGGACAGGTCTCCATGAGCAGTTCTTC.